This is a list of T cell receptor beta chains from one sample in a study of shared clonotypes between healthy human individuals. Repertoires were generated with immunoSEQ multiplex PCR, while TCRdb's copy carries only in-frame clones and drops some. The data hold millions of clones, with around 95% observed a single time. The sample taken for sequencing was naive CD4+ T cells sorted from blood. Receptors originate from a man between 18 and 35 years old in good health. Each CDR3 is given with its conserved first and last residue. A D gene is named only where the DNA matches it firmly. Expanded clones get a size class; other rows say once, few or many, or leave the size out.

clone_size	v_call	d_call	j_call	cdr3_aa	cdr3_nt
few	TRBV6-5	TRBD1	TRBJ1-6	CASSFTGTGDSPLHF	TGTGCCAGCAGTTTTACCGGGACAGGGGATTCACCCCTCCACTTT
.	TRBV2	.	TRBJ1-5	CASSQTWSNQPQHF	TGTGCCAGCAGCCAAACCTGGAGCAATCAGCCCCAGCATTTT
.	TRBV5-4	TRBD1	TRBJ2-3	CASRPTGGAFTDTQYF	TGTGCCAGCAGACCGACAGGGGGCGCATTCACAGATACGCAGTATTTT
.	TRBV5-1	.	TRBJ2-7	CASSLEVGAYEQYF	TGCGCCAGCAGCTTGGAGGTCGGCGCCTACGAGCAGTACTTC
.	TRBV19	TRBD2	TRBJ2-1	CASIRTSGGYNEQFF	TGTGCCAGTATTAGGACTAGCGGGGGATACAATGAGCAGTTCTTC
.	TRBV19	TRBD1	TRBJ2-3	CASSAGTADTQYF	TGTGCCAGTAGTGCTGGGACAGCAGATACGCAGTATTTT
.	TRBV27	.	TRBJ1-1	CASRRAENTEAFF	TGTGCCAGCAGAAGGGCAGAGAACACTGAAGCTTTCTTT
.	TRBV28	TRBD1	TRBJ2-5	CASSQGQSLETQYF	TGTGCCAGCAGCCAGGGACAGTCGTTGGAGACCCAGTACTTC
.	TRBV2	TRBD1	TRBJ2-7	CASSGWTGPYEQYF	TGTGCCAGCAGTGGATGGACAGGGCCCTACGAGCAGTACTTC
.	TRBV5-1	TRBD2	TRBJ2-7	CASSPLAGGLNEQYF	TGCGCCAGCAGCCCACTAGCGGGGGGCCTCAACGAGCAGTACTTC
.	TRBV25-1	TRBD1	TRBJ1-3	CASSFISGGSGNTIYF	TGTGCCAGCAGTTTTATATCAGGGGGCTCTGGAAACACCATATATTTT
once	TRBV28	.	TRBJ1-2	CASSSGSKTNYGYTF	TGTGCCAGCAGTTCGGGGTCGAAGACTAACTATGGCTACACCTTC
.	TRBV11-2	TRBD1	TRBJ1-2	CASSSGGQGRPLAGYTF	TGTGCCAGCAGCTCCGGCGGACAGGGAAGACCCCTTGCGGGCTACACCTTC
.	TRBV5-6	TRBD1	TRBJ2-7	CASSLGGTGVYEQYF	TGTGCCAGCAGCTTGGGCGGGACAGGGGTCTACGAGCAGTACTTC
.	TRBV28	TRBD1	TRBJ1-6	CASSPPRGLNSPLHF	TGTGCCAGCAGTCCCCCGAGGGGGCTGAATTCACCCCTCCACTTT
.	TRBV7-2	TRBD1	TRBJ1-5	CASSFGDRDNQPQHF	TGTGCCAGCAGCTTCGGGGACAGGGACAATCAGCCCCAGCATTTT
.	TRBV18	TRBD2	TRBJ2-5	CASSPIAGDGETQYF	TGTGCCAGCTCACCGATAGCGGGAGATGGAGAGACCCAGTACTTC
.	TRBV4-1	.	TRBJ2-6	CASSQDLQSWANVLTF	TGCGCCAGCAGCCAAGATCTTCAGAGCTGGGCCAACGTCCTGACTTTC
.	TRBV5-6	TRBD2	TRBJ2-3	CASSIAGGPLKSTDTQYF	TGTGCCAGCAGCATAGCGGGGGGGCCCTTAAAGAGCACAGATACGCAGTATTTT
few	TRBV6-5	.	TRBJ2-1	CASSSRGNNEQFF	TGTGCCAGCAGTTCGAGGGGGAACAATGAGCAGTTCTTC
once	TRBV11-2	.	TRBJ1-1	CASSPGRGNTEAFF	TGTGCCAGCAGCCCGGGGAGGGGGAACACTGAAGCTTTCTTT
.	TRBV10-3	.	TRBJ1-5	CAISDFMGALSNQPQHF	TGTGCCATCAGTGATTTTATGGGGGCGTTGAGCAATCAGCCCCAGCATTTT
.	TRBV30	.	TRBJ2-3	CAWTGRASTDTQYF	TGTGCCTGGACAGGGCGGGCTAGCACAGATACGCAGTATTTT
.	TRBV7-2	.	TRBJ1-6	CASSLGTGNSPLHF	TGTGCCAGCAGCTTAGGGACGGGGAATTCACCCCTCCACTTT
.	TRBV30	TRBD1	TRBJ1-2	CAWSVDRVKDFYGYTF	TGTGCCTGGAGTGTGGACAGGGTGAAGGATTTTTATGGCTACACCTTC
.	TRBV10-2	.	TRBJ1-5	CASRTGHSNQPQHF	TGCGCCAGCAGAACAGGGCATAGCAATCAGCCCCAGCATTTT
.	TRBV9	.	TRBJ1-2	CASSVIPSAQGLVYGYTF	TGTGCCAGCAGCGTTATCCCTTCGGCACAGGGCCTGGTCTACGGCTACACCTTC
.	TRBV5-1	.	TRBJ2-7	CASSSQGGNLEQYF	TGCGCCAGCAGCTCACAGGGGGGGAATCTCGAGCAGTACTTC
.	TRBV30	.	TRBJ1-5	CAWSVASSNQPQHF	TGTGCCTGGAGTGTAGCGAGCTCAAATCAGCCCCAGCATTTT
.	TRBV30	.	TRBJ2-1	CAWSGHYNEQFF	TGTGCCTGGAGTGGCCACTACAATGAGCAGTTCTTC
.	TRBV28	.	TRBJ1-4	CASYSSPGAEEKLFF	TGTGCCAGCTACTCGAGCCCAGGGGCTGAAGAAAAACTGTTTTTT
.	TRBV5-4	.	TRBJ1-6	CASSSPEGKSTPLHF	TGTGCCAGCAGCTCCCCCGAAGGCAAATCAACACCCCTCCACTTT